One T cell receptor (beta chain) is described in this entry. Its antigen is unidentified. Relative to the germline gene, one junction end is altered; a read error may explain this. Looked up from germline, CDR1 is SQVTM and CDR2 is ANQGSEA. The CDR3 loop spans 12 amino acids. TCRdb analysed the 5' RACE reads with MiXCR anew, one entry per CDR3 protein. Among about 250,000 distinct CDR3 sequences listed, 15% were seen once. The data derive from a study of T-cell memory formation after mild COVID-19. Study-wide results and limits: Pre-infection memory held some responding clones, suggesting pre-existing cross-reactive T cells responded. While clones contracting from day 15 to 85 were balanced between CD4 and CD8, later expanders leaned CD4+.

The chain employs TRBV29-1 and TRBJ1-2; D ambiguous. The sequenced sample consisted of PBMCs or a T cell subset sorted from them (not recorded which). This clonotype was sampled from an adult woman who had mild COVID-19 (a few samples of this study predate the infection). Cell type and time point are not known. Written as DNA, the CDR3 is TGCAGCGTGGAAGCGGATTTGGATGGCTACACCTTC. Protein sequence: CSVEADLDGYTF.